A single sample gave rise to the 19 T cell receptor beta chains below, sequenced in a study of cytomegalovirus exposure and HLA in healthy donors. PCR employed 60 Vbeta and 13 Jbeta primers. Libraries were prepared by immunoSEQ multiplex PCR; TCRdb keeps only in-frame clonotypes and omits some of them. The data hold approximately 160,000 clones, with roughly 65% observed a single time. Sample: PBMCs. These receptor sequences come from a woman under 30 in good health and CMV-seropositive.

The rearrangement links TRBV28 to TRBJ1-2; 10 bases fit TRBD1. Germline V gene data show CDR1 as MDHEN and CDR2 as SYDVKM. J gave up 2 bases and V 6 bases, and 6 bases lay outside the gene matches. This CDR3 is built from 15 residues. DNA for the CDR3: TGTGCCAGCAGAACAAGGGACAGGGGAAACTATGGCTACACCTTC. Translated, it gives CASRTRDRGNYGYTF.

V gene TRBV6-1 combines with J gene TRBJ2-1; D uncertain. Between the trimmed V and J ends, which lost 7 bases and 4 bases, there was a span of 8 bases. The CDR3 is 12 amino acids. CDR1 and CDR2 from the germline V gene are MNHNS and SASEGT. Here the CDR3 reads CASKNSYNEQFF. The CDR3 nucleotides are TGTGCCAGCAAGAACTCATACAATGAGCAGTTCTTC.

CDR3 region: CASSEEAFWDRSQPQHF. CDR3 coding DNA: TGTGCCAGCAGTGAAGAGGCTTTCTGGGACAGGTCTCAGCCCCAGCATTTT. This chain connects TRBV2 to TRBJ1-5, with 8 bases fitting TRBD1. CDR3 length: 17 residues. Germline assignment: CDR1 SNHLY and CDR2 FYNNEI. V lost 1 base and J lost 6; bases outside the gene matches: 11.

The V and J genes are TRBV27 and TRBJ2-1, with 7 bases fitting TRBD1. Germline V gives CDR1 MNHEY, CDR2 SMNVEV (reference sequence). V dropped 4 bases and J dropped 4; count of bases not matched to a gene: 10. This CDR3 spans 16 amino acids. CDR3 sequence: CASSSRGGIIYNEQFF. The CDR3 DNA sequence: TGTGCCAGCAGTTCGCGAGGGGGCATTATTTACAATGAGCAGTTCTTC.

This chain links TRBV4-1 with TRBJ2-2; D unclear. The CDR3 extends over 14 amino acids. The V end was cut by 0 bases, the J end by 1 base, with 3 bases between. Germline-derived CDR1 and CDR2 are MGHRA and YSYEKL. This CDR3 is CASSQDLNTGELFF. In DNA, the CDR3 is TGCGCCAGCAGCCAAGATCTGAACACCGGGGAGCTGTTTTTT.

This clone has more than one count but fewer than ten. This rearrangement joins TRBV6-5 to TRBJ1-4; 7 bases are shared with TRBD1. Germline assignment: CDR1 MNHEY and CDR2 SVGAGI. This CDR3 contains 14 residues. The V and J ends lost 6 bases and 8 bases, in that order; junction bases with no gene match: 9. In DNA, the CDR3 is TGTGCCAGCAGACCAGGGGGGATAGCGGAAAAACTGTTTTTT. The encoded protein is CASRPGGIAEKLFF.

V and J are TRBV5-6 and TRBJ2-2, with 7 bases matching TRBD1. Germline CDR1 SGHDT, CDR2 YYEEEE. This CDR3 contains 14 residues. V gave up 2 bases and J gave up 7 bases; unmatched junction bases: 5. The CDR3 loop is CASSLQGKYGELFF. The CDR3, as DNA: TGTGCCAGCAGCTTACAGGGGAAGTACGGGGAGCTGTTTTTT.

The rearrangement uses TRBV13 and TRBJ2-2; possibly TRBD1 for D (5 bases). Germline-derived CDR1 and CDR2 are PRHDT and FYEKMQ (reference sequence). Between the trimmed V and J ends, which lost 5 bases and 6 bases, there was a span of 16 bases. The CDR3 consists of 15 residues. The CDR3 region has the DNA TGTGCCAGCAGCCTGACAGAGCTGGGCTCCGGGGAGCTGTTTTTT. This sequence encodes CASSLTELGSGELFF. Filled out from reference TRBV13 and TRBJ2-2, the complete variable domain reads AAGVIQSPRHLIKEKRETATLKCYPIPRHDTVYWYQQGPGQDPQFLISFYEKMQSDKGSIPDRFSAQQFSDYHSELNMSSLELGDSALYFCASSLTELGSGELFFGEGSRLTVL.

The V gene is TRBV6-5, the J gene TRBJ2-5; D might be TRBD2 (5 bases). V lost 5 bases and J lost 0, with 10 bases in between. The CDR3 covers 14 residues. CDR1 and CDR2 from the germline V gene are MNHEY and SVGAGI. The CDR3 spells CASSKLDYQETQYF. The CDR3 DNA reads as TGTGCCAGCAGTAAACTAGATTACCAAGAGACCCAGTACTTC.

This clone has only one observation. This chain uses TRBV30 with TRBJ2-5; 10 positions agree with TRBD2. The DNA end favors TRBJ2-7, so the J call may be wrong. The V gene's germline CDR1 is GTSNPN and CDR2 SVGIG (reference sequence). The CDR3 covers 16 residues. The CDR3 DNA is TGTGCCTGGAATCGGCCTAGCGGGAGTGGTTCCTACGAGCAGTACTTC. Residues: CAWNRPSGSGSYEQYF.

The chain links TRBV28 to TRBJ2-3; 9 bases line up with TRBD1. The germline V gene has CDR1 MDHEN and CDR2 SYDVKM. J was trimmed by 4 bases and V by 4 bases; bases with no gene match: 18. The length of the CDR3 is 19 residues. The CDR3 coding sequence is TGTGCCAGCAGTTCCTATGATAGAAGGACAGGGGTTTTGCCAGATACGCAGTATTTT. Protein: CASSSYDRRTGVLPDTQYF.

The CDR3 region is CAWDRGGFQPQHF. The CDR3 coding sequence is TGTGCCTGGGACAGGGGCGGGTTTCAGCCCCAGCATTTT. The chain joins TRBV30 to TRBJ1-5; 8 bases are a match to TRBD1. Germline loops: CDR1 GTSNPN, CDR2 SVGIG (reference sequence). Germline trimming cut 5 bases from V and 6 bases from J; bases unmatched to any gene: 6. The CDR3 sequence is 13 residues long.

The chain joins TRBV2 to TRBJ2-1; a weak D match, TRBD2 (6 bases). Germline-derived CDR1 and CDR2 are SNHLY and FYNNEI. The CDR3 contains 15 residues. Trimming took 8 bases from V and 5 from J, leaving 19 bases between them. CDR3 sequence (DNA): TGTGCCAGCCTCGAACCAAGCGGGCCAGACAATGAGCAGTTCTTC. This gives the protein CASLEPSGPDNEQFF.

The V and J genes are TRBV4-3 and TRBJ1-2; 7 bases line up with TRBD1. Germline CDR1 LGHNA, CDR2 YSLEER. The CDR3 spans 14 residues. V trimming: 4 bases; J trimming: 4 bases; junction bases outside the gene matches: 6. For the CDR3, the DNA is TGCGCCAGCAGCCCATCAACAGGGGTCTATGGCTACACCTTC. Encoded protein: CASSPSTGVYGYTF.

This rearrangement joins TRBV27 to TRBJ2-7; TRBD1 matches at 7 bases. The CDR3 runs to 14 residues. Germline-derived CDR1 and CDR2 are MNHEY and SMNVEV (reference sequence). V was pared by 0 bases and J by 6 bases, with 5 bases of the junction left unmatched. The CDR3 nucleotides are TGTGCCAGCAGTTTATCTCCGTGGACAGGCGAGCAGTACTTC. Its translation: CASSLSPWTGEQYF.

V and J are TRBV5-1 and TRBJ2-7; 10 positions match TRBD1. Looked up from germline, CDR1 is SGHRS and CDR2 is YFSETQ. V lost 4 bases, J lost 4 bases, and 8 bases stayed unmatched. The CDR3 has 15 residues. The CDR3 DNA sequence: TGCGCCAGCAGCCCGGACAGGGGGGGGATTTACGAGCAGTACTTC. Translation gives CASSPDRGGIYEQYF.

This chain connects TRBV6-1 to TRBJ1-2; the D gene is possibly TRBD1 (6 bases). V lost 3 bases, J lost 9 bases, and 26 bases lay in between. Germline loops: CDR1 MNHNS, CDR2 SASEGT. This CDR3 is 17 amino acids long. The CDR3 loop is CASSEGPLDRNRFSYTF. The CDR3, as DNA: TGTGCCAGCAGTGAGGGACCGCTTGACAGGAATCGCTTCAGCTACACCTTC.

A few counts support this clone. This chain joins TRBV19 and TRBJ2-2, with 8 bases aligning to TRBD1. This CDR3 comprises 15 residues. V lost 3 bases and J lost 6; bases outside the gene matches: 6. Germline V gives CDR1 LNHDA, CDR2 SQIVND (reference sequence). The CDR3 sequence is CASSMGTGIAGELFF. The CDR3 coding sequence is TGTGCCAGTAGTATGGGGACAGGCATCGCCGGGGAGCTGTTTTTT.

The rearrangement links TRBV10-2 to TRBJ1-1, with 8 bases that match TRBD1. The CDR3 loop spans 13 amino acids. V lost 2 bases to trimming and J lost 7 bases; unmatched junction nucleotides: 3. The germline CDR1 and CDR2 sequences are WSHSY and SAAADI. This chain's CDR3 is CASSEGQGFEAFF. The CDR3 coding sequence is TGCGCCAGCAGTGAGGGACAGGGATTTGAAGCTTTCTTT.